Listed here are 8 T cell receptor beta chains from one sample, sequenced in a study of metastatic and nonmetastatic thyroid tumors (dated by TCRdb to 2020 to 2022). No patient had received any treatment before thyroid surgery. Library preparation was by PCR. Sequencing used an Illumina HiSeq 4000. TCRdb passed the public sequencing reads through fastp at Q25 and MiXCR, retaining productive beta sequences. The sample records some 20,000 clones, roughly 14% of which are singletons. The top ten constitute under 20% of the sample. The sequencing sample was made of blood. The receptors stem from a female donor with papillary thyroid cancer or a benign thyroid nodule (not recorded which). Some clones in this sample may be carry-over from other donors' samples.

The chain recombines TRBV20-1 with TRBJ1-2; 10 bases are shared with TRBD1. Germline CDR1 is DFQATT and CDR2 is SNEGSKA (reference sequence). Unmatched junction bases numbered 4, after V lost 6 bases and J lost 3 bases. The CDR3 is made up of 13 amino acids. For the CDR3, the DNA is TGCAGTGCGAGACAGGGGGCTTACTATGGCTACACCTTC. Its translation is CSARQGAYYGYTF.

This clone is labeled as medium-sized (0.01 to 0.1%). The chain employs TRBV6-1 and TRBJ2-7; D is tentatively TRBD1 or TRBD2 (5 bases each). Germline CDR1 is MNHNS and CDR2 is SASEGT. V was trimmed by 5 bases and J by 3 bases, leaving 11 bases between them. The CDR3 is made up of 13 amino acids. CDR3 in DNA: TGTGCCAGCAGTAGGGACGTGAACTACGAGCAGTACTTC. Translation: CASSRDVNYEQYF.

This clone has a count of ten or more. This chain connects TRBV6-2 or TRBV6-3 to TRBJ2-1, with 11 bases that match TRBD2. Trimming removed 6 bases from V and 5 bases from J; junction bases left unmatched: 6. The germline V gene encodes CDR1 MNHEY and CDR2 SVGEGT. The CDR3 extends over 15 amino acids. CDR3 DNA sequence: TGTGCCAGCAGCCGCCTGGGACTAGCGGACAATGAGCAGTTCTTC. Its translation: CASSRLGLADNEQFF.

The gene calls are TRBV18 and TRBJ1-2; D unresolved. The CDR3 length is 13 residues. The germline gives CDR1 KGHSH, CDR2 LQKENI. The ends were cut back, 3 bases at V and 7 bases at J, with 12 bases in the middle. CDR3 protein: CASSPNDKGGYTF. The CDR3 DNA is TGTGCCAGCTCACCGAATGACAAGGGTGGCTACACCTTC.

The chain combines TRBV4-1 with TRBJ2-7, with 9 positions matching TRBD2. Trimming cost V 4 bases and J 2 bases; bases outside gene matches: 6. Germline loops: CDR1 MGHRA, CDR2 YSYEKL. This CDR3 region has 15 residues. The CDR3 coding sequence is TGCGCCAGCAGCCGAGAGCGGGAGGAGACCTACGAGCAGTACTTC. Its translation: CASSREREETYEQYF.

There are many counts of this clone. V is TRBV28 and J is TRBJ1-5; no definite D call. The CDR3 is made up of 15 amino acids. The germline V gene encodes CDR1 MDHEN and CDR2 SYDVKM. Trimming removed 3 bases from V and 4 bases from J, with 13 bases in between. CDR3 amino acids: CASSLLDGRNQPQHF. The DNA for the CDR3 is TGTGCCAGCAGTTTGCTCGACGGGAGAAATCAGCCCCAGCATTTT.

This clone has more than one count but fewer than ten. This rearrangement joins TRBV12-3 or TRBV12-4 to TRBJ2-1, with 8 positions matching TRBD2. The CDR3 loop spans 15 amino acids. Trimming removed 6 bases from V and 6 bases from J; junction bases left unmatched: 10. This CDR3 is CASSPSGSSSNEQFF. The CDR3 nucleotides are TGTGCCAGCAGCCCGAGCGGGAGCTCTAGCAATGAGCAGTTCTTC.

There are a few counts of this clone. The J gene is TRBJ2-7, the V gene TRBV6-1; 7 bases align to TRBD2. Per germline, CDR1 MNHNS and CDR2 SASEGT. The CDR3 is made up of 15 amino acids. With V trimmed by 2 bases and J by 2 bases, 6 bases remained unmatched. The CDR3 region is CASSERLAVAYEQYF. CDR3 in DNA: TGTGCCAGCAGTGAAAGGCTAGCGGTTGCCTACGAGCAGTACTTC.